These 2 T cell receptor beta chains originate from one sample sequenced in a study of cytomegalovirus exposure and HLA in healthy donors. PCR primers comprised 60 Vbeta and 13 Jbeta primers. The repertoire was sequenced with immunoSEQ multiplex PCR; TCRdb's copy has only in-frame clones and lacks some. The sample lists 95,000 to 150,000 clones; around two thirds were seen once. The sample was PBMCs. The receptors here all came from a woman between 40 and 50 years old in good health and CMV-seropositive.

CDR3 loop: CASSDRVSTDTQYF. CDR3 bases: TGTGCCAGCAGTGACAGGGTATCGACAGATACGCAGTATTTT. The chain has TRBV2 and TRBJ2-3, with D possibly matching TRBD1 (5 bases). This CDR3 has 14 amino acids. Germline CDR1 and CDR2: SNHLY and FYNNEI. V lost 3 bases and J lost 3, with 10 bases in between.

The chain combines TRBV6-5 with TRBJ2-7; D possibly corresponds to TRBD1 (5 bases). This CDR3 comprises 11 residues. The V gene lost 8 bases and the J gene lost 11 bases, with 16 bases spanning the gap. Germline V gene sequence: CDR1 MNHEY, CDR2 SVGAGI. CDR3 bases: TGTGCCAGCCAAGGGGAAGTTAGGAAGTACTTC. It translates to CASQGEVRKYF.